These 6 T cell receptor beta chains came from one sample sequenced in a study. Each CDR3 protein is one row after TCRdb ran MiXCR on the RT-PCR reads. The repertoire holds more than 600,000 distinct CDR3 sequences, with around 14% as singletons. Sample: memory CD4+ T cells from blood. All receptors derive from a female donor in good health, serving as a healthy control.

The sample holds a few counts of this clonotype. The chain joins TRBV20-1 to TRBJ1-5, with 7 bases matching TRBD1. The CDR3 contains 16 residues. Germline-derived CDR1 and CDR2 are DFQATT and SNEGSKA (reference sequence). V was pared by 6 bases and J by 0 bases, with 11 bases of the junction left unmatched. DNA for the CDR3: TGCAGTGCCCTACCGGGACAGTCGGATAGCAATCAGCCCCAGCATTTT. Translated: CSALPGQSDSNQPQHF.

The chain has TRBV3-1 and TRBJ1-3; D remains ambiguous. Trimming pared 2 bases from V and 1 base from J, leaving 9 bases between. CDR1 LGHDT and CDR2 YNNKEL come from the germline V gene (reference sequence). The CDR3 covers 15 residues. This CDR3 reads CASSQNWRSGNTIYF. The DNA for the CDR3 is TGTGCCAGCAGCCAAAACTGGAGGTCTGGAAACACCATATATTTT.

This clonotype was seen repeatedly, ten times or more. The chain combines TRBV12-3 or TRBV12-4 with TRBJ1-1; tentative D call: TRBD1 (6 bases). Trimming left V 5 bases short and J 6 bases short, with 13 bases between. The length of the CDR3 is 13 residues. The CDR3 loop reads CASSPTGFAEAFF. The CDR3 region has the DNA TGTGCCAGCAGTCCTACAGGGTTCGCTGAAGCTTTCTTT.

The chain recombines TRBV7-8 with TRBJ1-5, with TRBD1 as a possible D gene (6 bases). The V end lost 3 bases, the J end lost 1 base, and 10 bases lay between the germline ends. CDR1 is SGHVS, CDR2 FQNEAQ, per germline. The CDR3 spans 15 residues. The CDR3 sequence: CASSFLDRSNQPQHF. The CDR3 DNA is TGTGCCAGCAGCTTCCTGGACAGAAGCAATCAGCCCCAGCATTTT.

This clonotype has a count of ten or more. The V and J genes are TRBV18 and TRBJ2-3; D gene unclear. Germline V CDR1 and CDR2: KGHSH, LQKENI. The CDR3 is made up of 12 amino acids. V lost 4 bases and J 1 base, leaving 3 bases between the germline ends. The CDR3 region has the DNA TGTGCCAGCTCACAGCGCACAGATACGCAGTATTTT. Its translation: CASSQRTDTQYF. The variable domain in full, with the rest retrieved from reference TRBV18 and TRBJ2-3, is NAGVMQNPRHLVRRRGQEARLRCSPMKGHSHVYWYRQLPEEGLKFMVYLQKENIIDESGMPKERFSAEFPKEGPSILRIQQVVRGDSAAYFCASSQRTDTQYFGPGTRLTVL.

The genes are TRBV28 and TRBJ2-1; a possible D gene is TRBD1 (7 bases). In germline, CDR1 is MDHEN, CDR2 SYDVKM. The CDR3 is 15 amino acids. V lost 6 bases and J 2 bases, leaving 14 bases between the germline ends. As DNA, the CDR3 is TGTGCCAGCAGGGAGGGGGCGCGAACCTACAATGAGCAGTTCTTC. This encodes CASREGARTYNEQFF.